This T cell receptor (beta chain) emerged from a study of blood T cell repertoires in COVID-19. Study overall: T cells, B-cell-depleted T cells, or PBMCs supplied cDNA or gDNA.

Here immunoSEQ multiplex PCR was the method, and the copy in TCRdb shows in-frame clones only, minus some. The sample shows 200,000 to 250,000 clones, more than 80% of them seen only once. This CDR3 has 15 residues. Germline values: CDR1 LGHDT, CDR2 YNNKEL (reference sequence). Trimming shortened V by 4 bases and J by 0 bases, and 12 bases separated the two germline ends. The clonotype originates from a woman between 25 and 40 years old with COVID-19, enrolled during active disease. This chain joins TRBV3-1 (or the pseudogene TRBV3-2) and TRBJ1-1; D not resolved. The sequenced sample was peripheral blood. CDR3 sequence (DNA): TGTGCCAGCAGCCTGTCGGAGACGCTGAACACTGAAGCTTTCTTT. It yields the protein CASSLSETLNTEAFF.